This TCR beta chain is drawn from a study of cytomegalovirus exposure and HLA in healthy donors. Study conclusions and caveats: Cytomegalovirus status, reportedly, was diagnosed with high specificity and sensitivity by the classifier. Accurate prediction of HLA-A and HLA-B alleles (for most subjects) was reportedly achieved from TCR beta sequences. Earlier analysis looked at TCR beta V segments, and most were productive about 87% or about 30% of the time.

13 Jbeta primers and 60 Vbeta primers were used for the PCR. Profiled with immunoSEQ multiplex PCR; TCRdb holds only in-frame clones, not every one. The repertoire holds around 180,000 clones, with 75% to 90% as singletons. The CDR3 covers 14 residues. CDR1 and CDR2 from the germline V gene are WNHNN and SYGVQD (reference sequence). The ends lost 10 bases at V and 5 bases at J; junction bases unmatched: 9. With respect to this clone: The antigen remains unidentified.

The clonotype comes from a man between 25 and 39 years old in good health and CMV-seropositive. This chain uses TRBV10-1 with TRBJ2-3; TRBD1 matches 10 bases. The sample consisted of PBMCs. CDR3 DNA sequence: TGCGCCATCAAACCGGGACAGGGGATAGATACGCAGTATTTT. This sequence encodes CAIKPGQGIDTQYF.